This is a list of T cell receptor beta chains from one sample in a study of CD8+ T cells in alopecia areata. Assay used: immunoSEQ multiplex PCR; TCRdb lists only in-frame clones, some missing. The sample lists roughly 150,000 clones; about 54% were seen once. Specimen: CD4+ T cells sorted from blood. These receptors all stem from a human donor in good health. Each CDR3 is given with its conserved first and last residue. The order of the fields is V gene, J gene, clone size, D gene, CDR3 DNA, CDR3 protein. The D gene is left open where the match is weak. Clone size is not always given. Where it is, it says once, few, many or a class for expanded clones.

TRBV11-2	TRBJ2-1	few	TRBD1	TGTGCCAGCAGCAAACGACAGGGAAGGGAGCAGTTCTTC	CASSKRQGREQFF
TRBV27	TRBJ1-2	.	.	TGTGCCAGCACTAGACGGCCGACTGATAACTATGGCTACACCTTC	CASTRRPTDNYGYTF
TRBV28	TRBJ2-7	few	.	TGTGCCAGCAGTTTATCCGGGGAAGGAGGTCAGTGGTACTTC	CASSLSGEGGQWYF
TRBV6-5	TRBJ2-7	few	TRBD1	TGTGCCAGCAGTTACTCGAAGATCGGACAGGGCCTTTACTTC	CASSYSKIGQGLYF
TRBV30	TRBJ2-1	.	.	TGTGCCTGGATCCAGGGAACACTCTCCTACAATGAGCAGTTCTTC	CAWIQGTLSYNEQFF
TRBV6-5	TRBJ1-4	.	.	TGTGCCAGCAGAACCGGGAGGGAAAGTGAAAAACTGTTTTTT	CASRTGRESEKLFF
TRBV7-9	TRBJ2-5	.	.	TGTGCCAGCAGCTTAGTGACAGCTGCCCAAGAGACCCAGTACTTC	CASSLVTAAQETQYF
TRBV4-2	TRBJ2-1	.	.	TGTGCCAGCAGCCAAGATGGGGGGCAGTTCTTC	CASSQDGGQFF
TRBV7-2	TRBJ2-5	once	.	TGTGCCAGCAGCTTAGGTCCAGGGTCGGAGACCCAGTACTTC	CASSLGPGSETQYF
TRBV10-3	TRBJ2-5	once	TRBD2	TGTGCCATCAGTGGAGGACTAGCGGTGGAGACCCAGTACTTC	CAISGGLAVETQYF
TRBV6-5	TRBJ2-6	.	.	TGTGCCACCTCGGGGTCCATGGCCAACGTCCTGACTTTC	CATSGSMANVLTF
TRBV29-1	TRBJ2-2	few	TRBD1	TGCAGCGTTGGACAGGGTTCGGACACCGGGGAGCTGTTTTTT	CSVGQGSDTGELFF
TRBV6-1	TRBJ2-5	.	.	TGTGCCAGCAGTGAAGACCACAGGGCCGGGGCGACCCAGTACTTC	CASSEDHRAGATQYF
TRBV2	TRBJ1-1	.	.	TGTGCCAGCAGTGAGATGACGGGGAAAGCTTTCTTT	CASSEMTGKAFF
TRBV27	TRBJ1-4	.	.	TGTGCCAGCGGCCACGGGACACCTCGCCCGGGAAAACTGTTTTTT	CASGHGTPRPGKLFF
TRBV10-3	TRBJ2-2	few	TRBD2	TGTGCCATCAGTGAGTCGGCCCTCACGGGCGGGAGGCAGACCGGGGAGCTGTTTTTT	CAISESALTGGRQTGELFF